This note documents a single T cell receptor (beta chain) sequence. Its cognate antigen is unknown. This entry belongs to a study of CD8 T cells in ankylosing spondylitis. Study-wide results and caveats: Characteristic, it appeared, of ankylosing spondylitis blood was a TCR beta motif of roughly 8 highly homologous variants. CD8+ by phenotype, disease-linked clones were relatively rare in peripheral blood. There were earlier reports of some motif variants in reactive arthritis synovial fluid and blood.

The V gene's germline CDR1 is SGHNT and CDR2 YENEEA. Trimming cost V 2 bases and J 1 base; bases outside gene matches: 7. The CDR3 consists of 16 residues. Using quantitative 5'-RACE with molecular barcodes, the authors made TCR beta libraries. One entry per CDR3 protein results from TCRdb running MiXCR on the 5' RACE reads. The sample has 150,000 to 250,000 distinct CDR3 sequences, 9.5% to 15% seen once. The source material was blood, either unsorted or a sorted T cell fraction (not recorded which). V gene TRBV11-3 combines with J gene TRBJ2-5, with 7 positions matching TRBD2. The sequence was obtained from a male donor with ankylosing spondylitis or in good health (not recorded which). DNA of the CDR3: TGTGCCAGCAGCTTAAGGGAAGCGGGGTTCCAAGAGACCCAGTACTTC. This sequence encodes CASSLREAGFQETQYF.